The rows below give T cell receptor beta chains drawn from one sample of a study of blood T cell repertoires in COVID-19. Measured with immunoSEQ multiplex PCR; TCRdb has only the in-frame clones, and not every one. The sample has tens of thousands of clones; roughly 91% are singletons. What was sequenced was peripheral blood. These receptors came from a woman aged 45-65 years in a cohort sampled during active COVID-19. Both conserved end residues are part of each CDR3. D genes are given only for firm matches.

cdr3_nt cdr3_aa v_call d_call j_call
TGTGCGGGGGGTAGCGGGATCAATGAGCAGTTCTTC CAGGSGINEQFF TRBV2 TRBD2 TRBJ2-1
TGTGCCAGCAGCCCGCCGGGACTAGCGGGTACCGGGGAGCTGTTTTTT CASSPPGLAGTGELFF TRBV28 TRBD2 TRBJ2-2
TGTGCCATCAGTGACCCTAGGCTAGCGGGGGGTTCAGATACGCAGTATTTT CAISDPRLAGGSDTQYF TRBV10-3 TRBD2 TRBJ2-3
TGTGCCAGCAGTTTAGGGGGACAGGGCAAACTGTTTTTT CASSLGGQGKLFF TRBV12-3/TRBV12-4 TRBD1 TRBJ1-4
TGTGCCAGCTCACGGGAGGGGCCTGCAACTAATGAAAAACTGTTTTTT CASSREGPATNEKLFF TRBV18 - TRBJ1-4
TGTGCCAGCAGTACGCGGACAGGGGCCTCTGGAAACACCATATATTTT CASSTRTGASGNTIYF TRBV6-6 TRBD1 TRBJ1-3
TGTGCCAGTAGTATGGGATCCGGGACACCCCAAGAGACCCAGTACTTC CASSMGSGTPQETQYF TRBV19 - TRBJ2-5
TGTGCCAGCAGCTCCCGGGGGAGCCCGTCCTACAATGAGCAGTTCTTC CASSSRGSPSYNEQFF TRBV11-3 - TRBJ2-1
TGTGCCAGCTCGCATTATGCGGGACAGACATACAATGAGCAGTTCTTC CASSHYAGQTYNEQFF TRBV18 - TRBJ2-1
TGTGCCAGCAGCTTCCCTGACTCCGAGCAGTACTTC CASSFPDSEQYF TRBV11-2 - TRBJ2-7